This passage covers 17 T cell receptor beta chains from one sample sequenced in a study of cytomegalovirus exposure and HLA in healthy donors. The PCR contained 60 Vbeta and 13 Jbeta primers. Clones were read by immunoSEQ multiplex PCR, and TCRdb kept only the in-frame ones, dropping some. The sample holds around 140,000 clones, more than 75% seen once. The material sequenced was PBMCs. The receptors come from a middle-aged man in good health and CMV-seronegative.

The J gene is TRBJ2-1, the V gene TRBV15, with TRBD2 matching 14 bases. The V gene end was trimmed by 3 bases and the J gene end by 8 bases; junction bases not matched to a gene: 3. The CDR3 consists of 15 residues. CDR1 is LNHNV, CDR2 YYDKDF, per germline (reference sequence). The CDR3 protein is CATSRTSGGADEQFF. DNA of the CDR3: TGTGCCACCAGCAGGACTAGCGGGGGGGCCGATGAGCAGTTCTTC.

This clone has a single count. This chain uses TRBV21-1 with TRBJ2-3; TRBD1, as called in the table, went unchecked against the DNA. TRBV21-1 is a documented pseudogene. This CDR3 contains 16 residues. This CDR3 reads CARSGPGQGYTDTQYF. In DNA, the CDR3 is TGTGCCCGGAGTGGCCCGGGACAGGGATACACAGATACGCAGTATTTT.

The V call is TRBV7-9, the J call TRBJ2-1, with 7 bases matching TRBD1. V was clipped by 5 bases and J by 5 bases; unmatched bases: 9. Germline-derived CDR1 and CDR2 are SEHNR and FQNEAQ (reference sequence). CDR3 size: 15 residues. In DNA form, the CDR3 reads TGTGCCAGCAGCAATACCGGGACAGATCACAATGAGCAGTTCTTC. It translates to CASSNTGTDHNEQFF.

This chain links TRBV29-1 with TRBJ2-3; 7 bases are a match to TRBD1. The germline V gene has CDR1 SQVTM and CDR2 ANQGSEA. This CDR3 is built from 13 residues. V lost 6 bases and J lost 2; bases outside the gene matches: 5. The CDR3, as DNA: TGCAGCGTCCGGGACAGAAACACAGATACGCAGTATTTT. It specifies CSVRDRNTDTQYF.

The chain joins TRBV4-1 to TRBJ2-1, with 8 bases that match TRBD2. Germline assignment: CDR1 MGHRA and CDR2 YSYEKL. V dropped 0 bases and J dropped 4; count of bases not matched to a gene: 2. The CDR3 is 15 amino acids. Here the CDR3 reads CASSQELAAYNEQFF. CDR3 sequence (DNA): TGCGCCAGCAGCCAAGAACTAGCGGCTTACAATGAGCAGTTCTTC.

The chain combines TRBV27 with TRBJ2-7; D uncertain. The germline CDR1 and CDR2 sequences are MNHEY and SMNVEV (reference sequence). The CDR3 is made up of 12 amino acids. The V gene lost 3 bases and the J gene lost 4 bases, with 7 bases spanning the gap. The chain's CDR3 is CASSFPGYEQYF. The DNA for the CDR3 is TGTGCCAGCAGTTTCCCCGGGTACGAGCAGTACTTC.

The chain is built from TRBV13 and TRBJ1-1, with D unclear. The CDR3 consists of 16 residues. Germline V gene lookup returns CDR1 PRHDT and CDR2 FYEKMQ (reference sequence). With 2 bases removed from V and 5 bases from J, the gap between germline ends came to 18 bases. The CDR3 protein is CASSLLEVREATEAFF. DNA of the CDR3: TGTGCCAGCAGCTTATTAGAGGTCCGGGAAGCGACTGAAGCTTTCTTT.

V is TRBV9 and J is TRBJ1-1; D possibly corresponds to TRBD1 (5 bases). CDR3 length: 17 amino acids. With 0 bases removed from V and 4 bases from J, the gap between germline ends came to 19 bases. Germline CDR1 and CDR2: SGDLS and YYNGEE. DNA for the CDR3: TGTGCCAGCAGCGTAGTTGCAGGGCAGGGTTCGGCCACTGAAGCTTTCTTT. Protein sequence: CASSVVAGQGSATEAFF.

CDR3: CATSSHTGAQKYIQYF. The CDR3 bases are TGTGCCACCAGCAGCCACACAGGGGCCCAAAAGTACATTCAGTACTTC. The chain joins TRBV15 to TRBJ2-4; TRBD1 agrees at 7 bases. The germline V gene has CDR1 LNHNV and CDR2 YYDKDF (reference sequence). V shed 3 bases and J 8 bases; nucleotides not matched to a gene: 13. The length of the CDR3 is 16 residues.

As to this clone: Additional DNA sequences in this sample encode the identical CDR3. The CDR3: CASSVGGTGNTEAFF. The CDR3, as DNA: TGTGCCAGCAGCGTAGGCGGGACGGGGAACACTGAAGCTTTCTTT. The chain joins TRBV9 to TRBJ1-1; possibly TRBD1 for D (5 bases). V lost 0 bases and J 1 base, leaving 10 bases between the germline ends. The CDR3 is 15 amino acids. The germline gives CDR1 SGDLS, CDR2 YYNGEE. The entire variable domain, with the rest obtained from reference TRBV9 and TRBJ1-1, is as follows: DSGVTQTPKHLITATGQRVTLRCSPRSGDLSVYWYQQSLDQGLQFLIQYYNGEERAKGNILERFSAQQFPDLHSELNLSSLELGDSALYFCASSVGGTGNTEAFFGQGTRLTVV.

J is TRBJ2-5 and V is TRBV6-5; TRBD1 aligns across 8 bases. Germline V lookup: CDR1 MNHEY, CDR2 SVGAGI. CDR3 size: 13 residues. The V segment lost 6 bases and the J segment 7 bases; nucleotides outside the gene matches: 7. In DNA form, the CDR3 reads TGTGCCAGCAGGACGACAGGGGTAGGGACCCAGTACTTC. The encoded protein is CASRTTGVGTQYF.

The chain joins TRBV7-8 to TRBJ2-1, with 7 bases aligning to TRBD2. The CDR3 runs to 14 residues. Germline V gene lookup returns CDR1 SGHVS and CDR2 FQNEAQ. Losses at the gene ends were 5 bases for V and 5 bases for J; bases not matched to a gene: 6. The CDR3 sequence: CASSHRTSNNEQFF. CDR3 bases: TGTGCCAGCAGCCACCGGACTAGTAACAATGAGCAGTTCTTC.

The gene calls are TRBV27 and TRBJ2-1, with D possibly TRBD2 on 6 matching bases. This CDR3 has 14 residues. V was pared by 6 bases and J by 0 bases, with 9 bases between. The germline CDR1 and CDR2 sequences are MNHEY and SMNVEV (reference sequence). The DNA of the CDR3 is TGTGCCAGCAGAGCGGGTGGCTCCTACAATGAGCAGTTCTTC. Translating it yields CASRAGGSYNEQFF.

This clone was seen only a few times. The chain links TRBV6-6 to TRBJ2-7, with D tentatively TRBD1 (6 bases). Germline-derived CDR1 and CDR2 are MNHNY and SVGAGI (reference sequence). V lost 6 bases and J lost 3, with 15 bases in between. The CDR3 consists of 14 residues. The CDR3 region is CASSPSRTVYEQYF. The CDR3 region has the DNA TGTGCCAGCAGCCCCTCCCGGACAGTCTACGAGCAGTACTTC.

This chain connects TRBV6-1 to TRBJ1-2, with D possibly matching TRBD1 (5 bases). Germline loops: CDR1 MNHNS, CDR2 SASEGT. The CDR3 loop spans 15 amino acids. V lost 4 bases and J lost 3, with 15 bases in between. The CDR3 DNA reads as TGTGCCAGCAGTGTGGGGGGAAGTTGGGACTATGGCTACACCTTC. This sequence encodes CASSVGGSWDYGYTF.

This chain links TRBV10-2 with TRBJ2-3, with 10 nucleotides matching TRBD1. CDR3 size: 14 residues. Germline V gives CDR1 WSHSY, CDR2 SAAADI. The V gene end was trimmed by 4 bases and the J gene end by 6 bases; junction bases not matched to a gene: 4. The DNA of the CDR3 is TGCGCCAGCAGTGGACAGGGGGCGCGGGATACGCAGTATTTT. Encoded protein: CASSGQGARDTQYF.

The chain uses TRBV5-4 and TRBJ2-5; the match to TRBD2 covers 14 bases. V was pared by 3 bases and J by 2 bases, with 9 bases of the junction left unmatched. The germline CDR1 and CDR2 sequences are SGHNT and YYREEE (reference sequence). This CDR3 has 18 residues. The DNA of the CDR3 is TGTGCCAGCAGCTCGACTAGCGGGGGGGCCAGAGGGCAAGAGACCCAGTACTTC. Protein: CASSSTSGGARGQETQYF.